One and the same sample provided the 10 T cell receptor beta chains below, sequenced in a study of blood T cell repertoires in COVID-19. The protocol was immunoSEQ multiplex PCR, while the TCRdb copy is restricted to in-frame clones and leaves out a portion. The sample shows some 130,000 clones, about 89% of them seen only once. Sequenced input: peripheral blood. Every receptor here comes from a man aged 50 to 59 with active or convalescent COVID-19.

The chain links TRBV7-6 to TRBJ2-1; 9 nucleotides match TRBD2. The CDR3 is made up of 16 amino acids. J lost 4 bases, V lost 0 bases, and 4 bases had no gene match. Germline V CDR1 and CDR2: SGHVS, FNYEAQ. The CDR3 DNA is TGTGCCAGCAGCTTAGCTGGTAGCGGGAGTTACAATGAGCAGTTCTTC. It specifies CASSLAGSGSYNEQFF.

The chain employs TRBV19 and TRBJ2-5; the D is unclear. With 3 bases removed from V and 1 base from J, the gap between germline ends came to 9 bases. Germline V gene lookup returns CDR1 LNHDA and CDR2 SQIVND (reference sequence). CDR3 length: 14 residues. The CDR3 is CASSMQVSQETQYF. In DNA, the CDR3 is TGTGCCAGTAGTATGCAGGTCTCCCAAGAGACCCAGTACTTC.

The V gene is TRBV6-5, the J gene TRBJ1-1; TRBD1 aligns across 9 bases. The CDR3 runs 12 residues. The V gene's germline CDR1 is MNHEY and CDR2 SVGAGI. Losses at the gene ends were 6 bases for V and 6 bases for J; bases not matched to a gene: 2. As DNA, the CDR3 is TGTGCCAGCAGCAGACAGGGGGCTGAAGCTTTCTTT. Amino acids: CASSRQGAEAFF.

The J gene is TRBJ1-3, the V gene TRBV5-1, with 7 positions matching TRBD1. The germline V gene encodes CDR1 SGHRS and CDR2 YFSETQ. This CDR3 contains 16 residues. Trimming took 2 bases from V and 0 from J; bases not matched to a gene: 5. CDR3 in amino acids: CASSLDRDRSGNTIYF. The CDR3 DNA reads TGCGCCAGCAGCTTAGACAGGGACCGCTCTGGAAACACCATATATTTT.

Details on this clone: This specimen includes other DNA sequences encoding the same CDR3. As DNA, the CDR3 is TGTGCCAGCAGTCAGACAGGCGGGAATTCACCCCTCCACTTT. As protein: CASSQTGGNSPLHF. V gene TRBV6-2 or TRBV6-3 combines with J gene TRBJ1-6, with D possibly TRBD1 on 6 matching bases. CDR1 and CDR2 (germline): MNHEY, SVGEGT. Trimming removed 5 bases from V and 7 bases from J, with 12 bases in between. The CDR3 is made up of 14 amino acids.

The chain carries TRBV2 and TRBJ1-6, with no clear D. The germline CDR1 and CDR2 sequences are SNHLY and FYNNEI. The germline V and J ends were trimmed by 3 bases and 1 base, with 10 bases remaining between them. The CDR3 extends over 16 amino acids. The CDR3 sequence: CASSEEGGSYNSPLHF. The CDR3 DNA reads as TGTGCCAGCAGTGAGGAGGGAGGATCCTATAATTCACCCCTCCACTTT.

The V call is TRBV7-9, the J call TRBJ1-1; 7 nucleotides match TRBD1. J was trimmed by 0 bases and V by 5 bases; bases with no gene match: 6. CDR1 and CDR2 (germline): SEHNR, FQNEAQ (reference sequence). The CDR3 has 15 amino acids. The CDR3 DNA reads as TGTGCCAGCAGCACGAGGACAGGCATGAACACTGAAGCTTTCTTT. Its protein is CASSTRTGMNTEAFF. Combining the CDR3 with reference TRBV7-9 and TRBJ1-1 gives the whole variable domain DTGVSQNPRHKITKRGQNVTFRCDPISEHNRLYWYRQTLGQGPEFLTYFQNEAQLEKSRLLSDRFSAERPKGSFSTLEIQRTEQGDSAMYLCASSTRTGMNTEAFFGQGTRLTVV.

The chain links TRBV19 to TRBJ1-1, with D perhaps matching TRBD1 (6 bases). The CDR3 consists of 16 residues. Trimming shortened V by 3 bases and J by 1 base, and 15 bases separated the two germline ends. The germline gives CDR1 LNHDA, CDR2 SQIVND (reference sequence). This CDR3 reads CASSIGPGESNTEAFF. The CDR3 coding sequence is TGTGCCAGTAGTATCGGACCAGGGGAATCGAACACTGAAGCTTTCTTT.

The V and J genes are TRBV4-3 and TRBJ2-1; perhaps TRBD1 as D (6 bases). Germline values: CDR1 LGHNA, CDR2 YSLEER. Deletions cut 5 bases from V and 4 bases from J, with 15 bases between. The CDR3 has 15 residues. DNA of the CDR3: TGCGCCAGCAGCAAGGACAGAGTCCTTTACAATGAGCAGTTCTTC. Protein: CASSKDRVLYNEQFF.

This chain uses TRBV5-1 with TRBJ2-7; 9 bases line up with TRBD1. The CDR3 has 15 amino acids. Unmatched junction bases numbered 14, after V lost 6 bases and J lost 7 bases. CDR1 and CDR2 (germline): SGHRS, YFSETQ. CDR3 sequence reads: CASNVGGTGSAEQYF. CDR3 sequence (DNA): TGCGCCAGCAACGTGGGCGGGACAGGGTCTGCGGAGCAGTACTTC.